This TCR beta chain came from a study of cytomegalovirus exposure and HLA in healthy donors. The study drew the donors from its approximately 110-subject validation cohort, separate from the approximately 700-subject first cohort. Study results and caveats: A later analysis found first-cohort TCR clusters tended to co-occur in the roughly 120 validation repertoires. Most TCR sequences were uncommon, yet certain public TCRs appeared in many donors. Among TCR beta chains, those listed as cytomegalovirus-associated numbered over 150.

Germline assignment: CDR1 MNHEY and CDR2 SMNVEV (reference sequence). V dropped 6 bases and J dropped 3; count of bases not matched to a gene: 10. The CDR3 has 16 amino acids. TCRdb keeps only in-frame clones here, not all; method: immunoSEQ multiplex PCR. This table holds about 130,000 clones, 90% found once. With respect to this clone: Its target is not known.

This receptor was identified in a woman in her 30s in good health and CMV-seropositive. V is TRBV27 and J is TRBJ2-3, with TRBD2 matching over 9 bases. The specimen sequenced was PBMCs. The CDR3 reads CASSLAAGGLTDTQYF. The DNA for the CDR3 is TGTGCCAGCAGCCTCGCGGCGGGGGGGCTGACAGATACGCAGTATTTT.